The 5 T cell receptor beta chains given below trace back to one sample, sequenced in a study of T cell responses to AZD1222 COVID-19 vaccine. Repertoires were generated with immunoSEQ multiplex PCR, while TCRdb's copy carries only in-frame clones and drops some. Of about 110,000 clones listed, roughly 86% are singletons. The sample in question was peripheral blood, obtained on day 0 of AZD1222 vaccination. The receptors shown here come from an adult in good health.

The CDR3 DNA reads TGTGCCAGCAGCTCGGGAGAGGGAGCGACCCAGTACTTC. It is translated as CASSSGEGATQYF. The chain has TRBV11-2 and TRBJ2-5; TRBD2 might be the D (6 bases). The germline gives CDR1 SGHAT, CDR2 FQNNGV. Trimming cost V 4 bases and J 7 bases, with 13 bases left between them. This CDR3 spans 13 amino acids.

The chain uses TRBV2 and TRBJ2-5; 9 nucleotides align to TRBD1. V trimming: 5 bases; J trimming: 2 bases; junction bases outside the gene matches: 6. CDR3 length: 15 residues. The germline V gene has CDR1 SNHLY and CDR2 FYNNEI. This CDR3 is CASSFRDRVQETQYF. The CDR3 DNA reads TGTGCCAGCAGTTTCCGGGACAGGGTTCAAGAGACCCAGTACTTC. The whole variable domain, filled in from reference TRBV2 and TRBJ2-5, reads EPEVTQTPSHQVTQMGQEVILRCVPISNHLYFYWYRQILGQKVEFLVSFYNNEISEKSEIFDDQFSVERPDGSNFTLKIRSTKLEDSAMYFCASSFRDRVQETQYFGPGTRLLVL.

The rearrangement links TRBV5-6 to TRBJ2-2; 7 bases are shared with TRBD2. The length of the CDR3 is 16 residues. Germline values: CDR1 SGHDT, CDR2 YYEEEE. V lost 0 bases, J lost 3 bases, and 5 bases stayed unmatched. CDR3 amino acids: CASSLVGGSYTGELFF. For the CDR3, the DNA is TGTGCCAGCAGCTTGGTCGGCGGGAGTTACACCGGGGAGCTGTTTTTT.

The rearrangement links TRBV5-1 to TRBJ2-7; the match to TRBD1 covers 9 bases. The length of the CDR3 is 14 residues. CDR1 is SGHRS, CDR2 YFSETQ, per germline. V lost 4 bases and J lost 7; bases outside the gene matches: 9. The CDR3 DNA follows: TGCGCCAGCAGCACCTCACAGGGGGCGCAGGAGCAGTACTTC. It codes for CASSTSQGAQEQYF.

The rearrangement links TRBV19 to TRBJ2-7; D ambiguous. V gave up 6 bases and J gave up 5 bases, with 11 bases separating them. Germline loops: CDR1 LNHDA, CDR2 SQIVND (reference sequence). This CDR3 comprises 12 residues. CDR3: CASRRRQDEQYF. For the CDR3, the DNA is TGTGCCAGTAGACGCCGACAAGACGAGCAGTACTTC.